This entry features one T cell receptor beta chain sequence. It has no known antigen specificity. There are no base qualities to consult, and no much larger clone falls within one base. The donors were healthy, HIV-negative adults with no recently reported acute infections or vaccinations. All donors were Caucasian adults living in Nashville, Tennessee, USA. Magnetic negative selection was used to enrich CD4+ T cells, after which naive cells were positively selected on CD45RA and the negative fraction became the memory subset. After blood collection by leukapheresis, PBMCs were isolated using Ficoll-Histopaque density gradient centrifugation and then cryopreserved in the vapor phase of liquid nitrogen. Purity and quantity of every magnetically sorted T cell population were checked by analytical flow cytometry. Each sorted fraction had its genomic DNA isolated and then quantified by UV absorbance on a Nanodrop 2000c.

The junction carries 12 bases between V and J, which are trimmed by 5 bases and 4 bases respectively. Reading from cysteine to phenylalanine, the CDR3 counts 14 amino acids. Solely the CDR3 DNA is kept, with 42 bases framed from the first base. Looking up the germline V gene (reference sequence) yields CDR1 MNHNY and CDR2 SVGAGI. Using the deep immunoSEQ assay, TCR CDR3 regions were amplified from genomic DNA by multiplex PCR. For each cell subset, the extracted genomic DNA was distributed evenly across all wells of several immunoSEQ 96-well plates, and each plate served as one replicate. Each replicate PCR for sorted subsets received 150 to 250 ng genomic DNA, equal to about 30,000 T cell genomes. The purified libraries were quantified using a Qubit 3.0 fluorometer, sized with a Bioanalyzer 2100, and then quantified again using the KAPA Library Quantification kit. Each immunoSEQ 96-well plate was sequenced on its own single-read 150-cycle Illumina NextSeq 550 flow cell. The original methods were these. Because the immunoSEQ output held only junctional sequences and lacked quality scores, the filtering could not match the filtering applied to full-length reads. Sequences were annotated with PyIR, a Python wrapper for IgBLAST v1.9, and V/J genes and CDR3 were assigned using IMGT germline references. Any read was removed if the V/J assignment was weak (E-value above 1e-6), the CDR3 was missing, or the read contained stop codons, out-of-frame junctions, or ambiguous translated residues. V3J clonotypes were defined as sequences sharing an identical inferred V gene, J gene, and CDR3 amino acid sequence. Percentage overlap between repertoires was calculated by dividing the number of shared unique clonotypes by the size of the smaller repertoire. RTK rarefaction, the Chao1 estimator, and Recon v2.1 estimates of unobserved clonotypes were used to assess repertoire richness. For all TCRbeta clonotypes obtained by the gDNA method from a few donors, generation probabilities were computed with OLGA. TCRdb took over this immuneACCESS table, retaining in-frame rearrangements with V and J assigned. Such tables are incomplete; in checked studies, under half of the missing clones stem from an unresolved V gene, and the remainder is unexplained. V, J and clone size derive from that table, while D and trimming were established from the DNA sequence. The table for this sample lists 800,000 to 1,200,000 clones; 70% to 80% of them were counted only once. Clones ranked in the top ten supply 0.5% to 0.6% of the sample.

This entry is derived from a study of shared clonotypes between healthy human individuals (TCRdb year 2020). The study in broad terms: A few men and a couple of women, aged 18 to 49 years, made up the cohort. For each donor, CD4 naive and CD4 memory were each run on three plates, CD8 naive on two plates, and CD8 memory on one plate. Between about 0.9 and 8.9 billion PBMCs per donor were obtained by leukapheresis. Blood TCR repertoires of about 5 healthy adults were deeply sequenced to estimate repertoire size and the extent of clonotype sharing between individuals. Libraries were prepared and TCR repertoires were sequenced by different laboratories using diverse techniques, in order to increase sequencing depth and limit assay-specific biases.

General findings and caveats noted by the study authors: Naive subsets generally had larger estimated clonotype richness than memory subsets. Pairwise subsampling led to the expectation that sequencing depth would affect the degree of clonotype sharing among donors. Because the study included a small number of donors, the genetic and exposure-history diversity represented was limited. Compared with non-shared clonotypes, clonotypes shared by all four sorted-subset donors had higher generation probabilities. Sampling was restricted to blood, and TCR repertoires in tissues likely differ from the TCR repertoires found in blood. Sharing across several donors was observed for 5% to 6.5% of naive CD4, 3.5% of naive CD8, 2% to 2.5% of memory CD4, and approximately 0.41% of memory CD8 clonotypes. Incomplete sequencing was indicated by rarefaction of sorted-subset datasets, despite the large sequencing depth.

The specimen sequenced was memory CD4+ T cells from PBMCs. The sample's cell subset or site label, in plain terms: CD45RA-negative fraction. The V gene is TRBV6-6 and the J gene is TRBJ2-1; the D gene is perhaps TRBD2, on 6 matching bases. This TCR derives from a young man in good health. Some clones in this sample may be carry-over from other donors' samples. CDR3 loop: CASSHPGTYNEQFF. In nucleotides, the sequence is TGTGCCAGCAGTCACCCCGGGACTTACAATGAGCAGTTCTTC.